Listed below are T cell receptor beta chains from one sample, sequenced in a study of blood T cell repertoires in COVID-19. Data came from immunoSEQ multiplex PCR; TCRdb stores just in-frame clones and leaves some out. The sample contains about 98,000 clones, about nine tenths of which appear only once. Input material: peripheral blood. The receptors stem from a man between 18 and 29 years old with acute or convalescent COVID-19. The CDR3 runs from the conserved cysteine through the conserved F or W. D genes are given only for firm matches. Expanded clones are given a class, and other clones once, few, many or no size at all.

cdr3_nt	cdr3_aa	clone_size	d_call	j_call	v_call
TGTGCCAGCAGAACTACAGGCACTGAAGCTTTCTTT	CASRTTGTEAFF	once	NA	TRBJ1-1	TRBV12-3/TRBV12-4
TGTGCCAGCAGCTTTATGCAAGGGGCGCCCAGCTCTGGAAACACCATATATTTT	CASSFMQGAPSSGNTIYF	NA	NA	TRBJ1-3	TRBV5-6
TGTGCCTGGAGTGTGACAGGCTCTGGAAACACCATATATTTT	CAWSVTGSGNTIYF	few	NA	TRBJ1-3	TRBV30
TGTGCCAGCAGCTTAGGACAGGGCCCATATAGCAATCAGCCCCAGCATTTT	CASSLGQGPYSNQPQHF	NA	TRBD1	TRBJ1-5	TRBV11-2
TGCAGTATTAGGGGCAATGAGCAGTTCTTC	CSIRGNEQFF	NA	NA	TRBJ2-1	TRBV20-1
TGCGCCAGCAACGGACAGGGGATGAACACTGAAGCTTTCTTT	CASNGQGMNTEAFF	NA	TRBD1	TRBJ1-1	TRBV5-1
TGTGCCAGCAGCTTAGGGGGGACAGGGGTTTATAGCAATCAGCCCCAGCATTTT	CASSLGGTGVYSNQPQHF	NA	TRBD1	TRBJ1-5	TRBV13
TGTGCCAGTAGTCCCGAACAGGGTTTGAACACTGAAGCTTTCTTT	CASSPEQGLNTEAFF	NA	NA	TRBJ1-1	TRBV19
TGCGCCAGCAGTGAAAGTAGGGGGCTTGGCCACACTGAAGCTTTCTTT	CASSESRGLGHTEAFF	NA	TRBD1	TRBJ1-1	TRBV10-2
TGTGCCAGCAGTTCGGCAGGGGCGGGCTACACCTTC	CASSSAGAGYTF	NA	NA	TRBJ1-2	TRBV6-5
TGTGCCAGCAGCCGACAGATGATGAACACTGAAGCTTTCTTT	CASSRQMMNTEAFF	NA	NA	TRBJ1-1	TRBV6-5
TGCGCCAGTTCGCCCTCGGGGGGCAGGAACGAGCAGTACTTC	CASSPSGGRNEQYF	NA	NA	TRBJ2-7	TRBV5-1
TGTGCCAGCAGCTCTCAAGCCGGGACTAGCGGTTACAATGAGCAGTTCTTC	CASSSQAGTSGYNEQFF	NA	TRBD2	TRBJ2-1	TRBV7-2
TGTGCCAGCAGCTTAGGGACAGAACCGTACCAAGAGACCCAGTACTTC	CASSLGTEPYQETQYF	few	NA	TRBJ2-5	TRBV11-3
TGCGCCAGCAGCTCCCTAGCGGGGAATGAGCAGTTCTTC	CASSSLAGNEQFF	NA	TRBD2	TRBJ2-1	TRBV5-1
TGTGCCAGCAGCCAGTACCGGTCAGGGGCACGCACTGAAGCTTTCTTT	CASSQYRSGARTEAFF	NA	NA	TRBJ1-1	TRBV3-1/TRBV3-2
TGTGCCAGCATCTCCGGGGGGTTGAACACTGAAGCTTTCTTT	CASISGGLNTEAFF	NA	NA	TRBJ1-1	TRBV5-6
TGTGCCAGCTCCCCCGACAGGGCAAATGAGCAGTTCTTC	CASSPDRANEQFF	NA	TRBD1	TRBJ2-1	TRBV18
TGTGCCAGCAGCTTGTTGACAGGGTATAGCAATCAGCCCCAGCATTTT	CASSLLTGYSNQPQHF	NA	TRBD1	TRBJ1-5	TRBV5-8
TGTGCCAGCAGTCCCGGGACAGCTGGCTATGGCTACACCTTC	CASSPGTAGYGYTF	NA	TRBD1	TRBJ1-2	TRBV6-5
TGTGCCAGCAGCTCACAGGGGTACCCCGGCGGGACCCAGTACTTC	CASSSQGYPGGTQYF	NA	TRBD1	TRBJ2-5	TRBV11-2
TGTGCCAGCAGCGTCGACTCCAGTCGGGAGACCCAGTACTTC	CASSVDSSRETQYF	once	NA	TRBJ2-5	TRBV9
TGTGCCAGCAGCCCGACAGGGCGAGAGACCCAGTACTTC	CASSPTGRETQYF	NA	TRBD1	TRBJ2-5	TRBV14
TGTGCCAGCAGACCACCGGGACAGGGTTCCAATGAGCAGTTCTTC	CASRPPGQGSNEQFF	NA	TRBD1	TRBJ2-1	TRBV11-2
TGTGCCAGCAGCTTCACAGGGGGCGGCAATGAAAAACTGTTTTTT	CASSFTGGGNEKLFF	NA	TRBD1	TRBJ1-4	TRBV11-2
TGTGCCAGCAGTGAACTGGGGCGCTACGAGCAGTACTTC	CASSELGRYEQYF	once	NA	TRBJ2-7	TRBV25-1
TGTGCCAGCACGCCCGACAGGGAGAGGTCTCGTGGCTACACCTTC	CASTPDRERSRGYTF	NA	TRBD1	TRBJ1-2	TRBV3-1/TRBV3-2
TGTGCCAGCAGCTGGGACAGGGAGGGGGAGGACAACTATGGCTACACCTTC	CASSWDREGEDNYGYTF	NA	TRBD1	TRBJ1-2	TRBV5-4
TGTGCCACCAGTGATTTGCGCCCACTGGGACAGGGGGCCCACCGTTTT	CATSDLRPLGQGAHRF	NA	TRBD1	TRBJ1-5	TRBV24-1
TGTGCTAGTGGCCCCTCACCCGGGAACTATGGCTACACCTTC	CASGPSPGNYGYTF	NA	NA	TRBJ1-2	TRBV12-5
TGTGCCAGCCAGACAAGACAGGGGCACTACACCGGGGAGCTGTTTTTT	CASQTRQGHYTGELFF	NA	TRBD1	TRBJ2-2	TRBV19
TGTGCCAGTAGTATGACCCCAGGGTCAAGCAATCAGCCCCAGCATTTT	CASSMTPGSSNQPQHF	NA	NA	TRBJ1-5	TRBV19
TGTGCCTCGGGGGGTTGGGGCAATCAGCCCCAGCATTTT	CASGGWGNQPQHF	NA	NA	TRBJ1-5	TRBV19
TGTGCCAGCAGCGTAGACTCTCGGTTGCGGTTGGCGGATGGCTACACCTTC	CASSVDSRLRLADGYTF	NA	NA	TRBJ1-2	TRBV9
TGTGCCAGCAGCTTAGGTCCTTCTAGCTATGGCTACACCTTC	CASSLGPSSYGYTF	NA	NA	TRBJ1-2	TRBV11-2
TGTGCCAGCAGTGACTCGGAGGGCACAGATACGCAGTATTTT	CASSDSEGTDTQYF	few	NA	TRBJ2-3	TRBV6-4
TGCGCCAGCAGCTTCCCGCGGGAAGCGGGGGGTGCAGATACGCAGTATTTT	CASSFPREAGGADTQYF	NA	TRBD2	TRBJ2-3	TRBV5-1
TGCAGCGTTGAAGAGGACAGGGCAAACTATGGCTACACCTTC	CSVEEDRANYGYTF	NA	TRBD1	TRBJ1-2	TRBV29-1
TGTGCCAGTAGTATACGCCTTTCGGGTGGAAACACCATATATTTT	CASSIRLSGGNTIYF	once	NA	TRBJ1-3	TRBV19
TGTGCCAGCAGCCCCGGACTAGCCAAAGAGACCCAGTACTTC	CASSPGLAKETQYF	NA	TRBD2	TRBJ2-5	TRBV6-2/TRBV6-3
TGTGCCAGTAGTATTGTTCCCCTTTTGACAGGGGGGATCACTGAAGCTTTCTTT	CASSIVPLLTGGITEAFF	NA	TRBD1	TRBJ1-1	TRBV19
TGTGCCAGCGGAGGGGTCCCAGCTGGCGATGGCTACACCTTC	CASGGVPAGDGYTF	NA	NA	TRBJ1-2	TRBV6-5
TGTGCCACCAGCTCCCGGGGGGGAGACGGCTACACCTTC	CATSSRGGDGYTF	few	NA	TRBJ1-2	TRBV15
TGTGCCAGCAGCTTAGCGTGGTCGGGTTCCGAAGCTTTCTTT	CASSLAWSGSEAFF	NA	NA	TRBJ1-1	TRBV7-9
TGTGCCAGCAGAGGGGCAGGCCTAACCTACGAGCAGTACTTC	CASRGAGLTYEQYF	NA	NA	TRBJ2-7	TRBV27
TGTGCCAGCAGTATCCAGGGAAGCCCCTATGGCTACACCTTC	CASSIQGSPYGYTF	NA	NA	TRBJ1-2	TRBV25-1
TGTGCCAGCAGCTTAGACAGGGGCGACAATGAGCAGTTCTTC	CASSLDRGDNEQFF	NA	NA	TRBJ2-1	TRBV11-2
TGCGCCAGCAGCCAAGTCTCCGGGACAGGCACCTACAATGAGCAGTTCTTC	CASSQVSGTGTYNEQFF	NA	TRBD1	TRBJ2-1	TRBV4-1
TGTGCCAGCAGCGACCGTTCCGGACAGGGGGTCCATGAGCAGTTCTTC	CASSDRSGQGVHEQFF	NA	TRBD1	TRBJ2-1	TRBV7-9